The clone carrying this T cell receptor beta chain has at least ten counts. Its matching antigen is unknown. These data are taken from a study of Graves' ophthalmopathy and Graves' hyperthyroidism. This CDR3 comprises 14 residues. Germline assignment: CDR1 DFQATT and CDR2 SNEGSKA (reference sequence). Trimming stripped 6 bases from V and 3 bases from J, with 18 bases between. Whole-study results and caveats: For predicting ophthalmopathy progression, the model had about 71% sensitivity and 72.22% specificity. A majority of expanded thyroid clonotypes exceeding 0.001 frequency were likewise present in blood.

RNA transcripts were the source from which TCR beta CDR3 regions were amplified. HTBI primers primed a first-round RT-PCR, and a second-round multiplex PCR followed. TCRdb reprocessed the multiplex PCR reads via MiXCR and lists one record per CDR3 protein. Of roughly 1.1 million distinct CDR3 sequences listed, about two fifths are singletons. The chain has TRBV20-1 and TRBJ2-7; maybe TRBD2 (6 bases). This receptor was obtained from an adult man with Graves' hyperthyroidism. Material for sequencing was peripheral blood or thyroid tissue (not recorded which). Here the CDR3 reads CSATPGLNLYEQYF. CDR3 coding DNA: TGCAGTGCGACCCCGGGACTTAACCTCTACGAGCAGTACTTC.